The 5 T cell receptor beta chains in this list originate from one sample, sequenced in a study of CD4+ T cells in melanoma (dated by TCRdb to the early 2020s). Library method: the immunoSEQ multiplex PCR assay. Sourced from immuneACCESS, this table was stored by TCRdb with only in-frame sequences that have V and J called. A share of the clones is absent; for the studies checked, an unresolved V gene accounts for under half, and the remainder has no known explanation. The sample table holds 110,000 to 150,000 clones, of which 92% were seen once. The ten largest clonotypes hold about 1.5% of the sample. All receptors come from a human donor with melanoma.

This clone came up once. This chain connects TRBV9 to TRBJ2-5; a possible D gene is TRBD2 (7 bases). Per germline, CDR1 SGDLS and CDR2 YYNGEE. V lost 4 bases and J 5 bases, leaving 12 bases between the germline ends. There are 13 residues in the CDR3. The CDR3 is CASSRGGGETQYF. CDR3 sequence (DNA): TGTGCCAGCAGCAGAGGGGGAGGGGAGACCCAGTACTTC.

This clone appeared once. V usage is TRBV28 and J usage is TRBJ1-2; no clear D. CDR1 and CDR2 (germline): MDHEN, SYDVKM. The CDR3 runs 14 residues. Trimming stripped 8 bases from V and 1 base from J, with 14 bases between. Written as DNA, the CDR3 is TGTGCCAGCCGGCCGCCGACTAGTAACTATGGCTACACCTTC. It is translated as CASRPPTSNYGYTF.

The CDR3: CASSVGRSGANVLTF. In nucleotides, the CDR3 is TGTGCCAGCAGCGTAGGGCGGTCTGGGGCCAACGTCCTGACTTTC. The chain has TRBV9 and TRBJ2-6; D is unresolved. The germline CDR1 and CDR2 sequences are SGDLS and YYNGEE. The CDR3 consists of 15 residues. Trimming left V 0 bases short and J 1 base short, with 5 bases between. Complete variable domain (other parts from reference TRBV9 and TRBJ2-6): DSGVTQTPKHLITATGQRVTLRCSPRSGDLSVYWYQQSLDQGLQFLIQYYNGEERAKGNILERFSAQQFPDLHSELNLSSLELGDSALYFCASSVGRSGANVLTFGAGSRLTVL.

This rearrangement joins TRBV7-2 to TRBJ2-4; perhaps TRBD1 as D (5 bases). Germline CDR1 is SGHTA and CDR2 is FQGNSA. Between the trimmed V and J ends, which lost 0 bases and 3 bases, there was a span of 12 bases. The length of the CDR3 is 16 residues. The CDR3 loop reads CASSLAGAGVKNIQYF. CDR3 nucleotide sequence: TGTGCCAGCAGCTTAGCTGGGGCTGGTGTCAAAAACATTCAGTACTTC. Drawing the rest from reference TRBV7-2 and TRBJ2-4, the complete variable domain is GAGVSQSPSNKVTEKGKDVELRCDPISGHTALYWYRQSLGQGLEFLIYFQGNSAPDKSGLPSDRFSAERTGGSVSTLTIQRTQQEDSAVYLCASSLAGAGVKNIQYFGAGTRLSVL.

The chain combines TRBV5-1 with TRBJ2-6; D is undetermined. V was cut by 0 bases and J by 2 bases, with 6 bases left in between. CDR1 SGHRS and CDR2 YFSETQ come from the germline V gene. This CDR3 is built from 15 residues. DNA for the CDR3: TGCGCCAGCAGCTTGGATGGCCCTGGGGCCAACGTCCTGACTTTC. Its protein product is CASSLDGPGANVLTF.